The clone carrying this T cell receptor beta chain was counted a few times. Its antigen is undetermined. The V gene lost 3 bases and the J gene lost 6 bases, with 16 bases spanning the gap. The CDR3 has 15 amino acids. The germline CDR1 and CDR2 sequences are MRHNA and SNTAGT. This sample was taken from a study of early T cells in non-severe SARS-CoV-2 infection. Study-level information: Sequencing used unsorted whole-blood bulk RNA, so chains lack pairing. Study findings and constraints: Sequences matched to VDJdb favored anti-spike CD8 responses, while private and CD4 specificities were missed.

Tagging with unique molecular identifiers was applied to individual cDNA molecules. TCRdb itself ran the 5' RACE reads through MiXCR, one entry per CDR3 protein. The sample includes approximately 77,000 distinct CDR3 sequences, 15% to 17% of them seen just once. Specimen: whole blood. The sequence was collected from an adult who was a healthcare worker with PCR-confirmed SARS-CoV-2 infection or an uninfected control (not recorded which). The chain couples TRBV6-4 to TRBJ2-3; D may be TRBD2 (6 bases). DNA for the CDR3: TGTGCCAGCAGTGAAGGCGGGGTAGTTGGGGATACGCAGTATTTT. This encodes CASSEGGVVGDTQYF.